These 5 T cell receptor beta chains came from one sample sequenced in a study of T cells after yellow fever vaccination. A single record per CDR3 protein comes from TCRdb applying MiXCR to the 5' RACE reads. The sample yields some 400,000 distinct CDR3 sequences, roughly 6.2% seen once. The sample consisted of PBMCs, taken 5 days after the yellow fever booster vaccination. All receptors derive from a man aged 25-45 years who received the YFV17D yellow fever vaccine.

This clonotype was seen repeatedly, ten times or more. The chain carries TRBV15 and TRBJ2-7, with D perhaps matching TRBD1 or TRBD2 (5 bases each). The V gene's germline CDR1 is LNHNV and CDR2 YYDKDF (reference sequence). The CDR3 runs 12 residues. V lost 1 base and J 10 bases, leaving 11 bases between the germline ends. The CDR3 reads CATSRVGRDQYF. In DNA form, the CDR3 reads TGTGCCACCAGCAGAGTGGGTAGGGACCAGTACTTC.

This clonotype was found many times. The CDR3 DNA reads TGCAGCGTTAGCGGGAGAACCTACGAGCAGTACTTC. Translating it yields CSVSGRTYEQYF. The chain couples TRBV29-1 to TRBJ2-7, with 8 bases matching TRBD2. CDR3 length: 12 residues. Germline assignment: CDR1 SQVTM and CDR2 ANQGSEA. Losses at the gene ends were 5 bases for V and 2 bases for J; bases not matched to a gene: 2.

This clonotype was detected a few times. The CDR3 loop reads CASSHTGTATYEQYF. CDR3 sequence (DNA): TGTGCCAGCAGCCATACCGGGACGGCAACCTACGAGCAGTACTTC. The chain combines TRBV4-2 with TRBJ2-7, with D possibly being TRBD1 or TRBD2 (5 bases each). Germline assignment: CDR1 LGHNA and CDR2 YNFKEQ. With 3 bases removed from V and 2 bases from J, the gap between germline ends came to 14 bases. This CDR3 contains 15 residues.

This clonotype was found a few times. The chain recombines TRBV6-5 with TRBJ2-7, with TRBD2 matching over 8 bases. CDR1 is MNHEY, CDR2 SVGAGI, per germline. The CDR3 contains 14 residues. Trimming at V came to 4 bases and at J to 6 bases, leaving 8 bases not matched to a gene. Here the CDR3 DNA reads TGTGCCAGCAGTTCAGCCGGGACTAGTAGCGAGCAGTACTTC. Translating it yields CASSSAGTSSEQYF.

In its sample, this clonotype was seen a few times. V and J are TRBV5-1 and TRBJ2-5; TRBD2 is a possible D gene (5 bases). CDR3 length: 16 amino acids. V was trimmed by 5 bases and J by 7 bases, leaving 24 bases between them. Germline V gene lookup returns CDR1 SGHRS and CDR2 YFSETQ. The CDR3 sequence: CASSSAGLGPSGTQYF. Written as DNA, the CDR3 is TGCGCCAGCAGTTCCGCGGGTTTAGGTCCGTCAGGGACCCAGTACTTC.